The source of this T cell receptor (beta chain) is a study of immune evolution from preneoplasia to lung adenocarcinoma (dated by TCRdb to about 2021). Regarding the study in general: The study profiled immune contexture across lung adenocarcinoma precursors and invasive adenocarcinoma using immune gene expression, TCR sequencing and multiplex immunofluorescence. Resected precursor lesions (AAH, AIS, MIA) and invasive adenocarcinomas were compared with paired morphologically normal lung tissue. The sample size was set by how many specimens were available, not by a prior power calculation. The immune data were integrated with whole exome sequencing and methylation data from the same cohort of nodules. The overall cohort was made up of more than 40 patients with pulmonary nodules who had surgical resection. The TCR sequencing data were obtained from 51 patients. The study reported that more than 85 samples were used for TCR sequencing. Class I HLA alleles were inferred from exome data with POLYSOLVER, and allele-specific HLA loss was detected with LOHHLA. Broader findings and caveats from the paper: The highest clonality was observed in normal lung, whereas higher T cell density and diversity but lower clonality appeared to be present in later-stage lesions. Normal lung had the highest top T cell clone frequencies, and these frequencies appeared to fall progressively from AAH through AIS, MIA and invasive adenocarcinoma. The findings reflected association rather than direct causation, and larger cohorts with long-term follow-up and longitudinal biopsies were considered necessary. Because every patient came from Japan and China, how well the results apply to Western populations was uncertain.

The germline V gene gives CDR1 as SGHTA and CDR2 as FQGNSA. From its cysteine to its phenylalanine, the CDR3 spans 16 amino acids. Here the CDR3 DNA is all that survives: 48 bases in frame from base 1. Trimming costs V 1 base and J 3 bases, and their ends lie 14 bases apart. The immunoSEQ hsTCRbeta Kit was used to sequence TCR beta CDR3 regions from DNA. As for the original processing: The ImmunoSEQ Analyzer was used to analyse the TCR sequencing data. T cell clonality was defined as 1 minus Pielou's evenness computed on productive rearrangements. T cell diversity was measured with the inverse Simpson index on productive templates. T cell density was defined as TCR beta template counts normalized to usable DNA, with usable DNA estimated by amplification and sequencing of housekeeping genes. TCR metrics were compared across histologic stages using two-sided Kruskal-Wallis tests. The table comes from immuneACCESS by way of TCRdb, which keeps in-frame sequences with V and J called. Part of the clones is missing from these tables; in studies checked, under half for an unresolved V gene and the rest for unknown reasons. V and J calls and clone size are copied from that table; D and trimming were computed from the DNA. The sample table lists about 10,000 clones, more than 70% of them with a count of one. Of the sample, around 28% is held by the ten largest clones.

Patients underwent resection in Japan or China between about 2013 and 2017. The histologic diagnosis of each case was independently confirmed on H&E slides by two lung cancer pathologists. The AllPrep DNA/RNA FFPE Kit was used to isolate DNA from FFPE tissue. Comments on this clone: The antigen it recognizes is unknown. Base qualities are not recorded, but no much larger clone differs from it by a single base.

The V gene is TRBV7-2 and the J gene is TRBJ2-3; TRBD2 is a weak D gene call, 6 bases matching. The sequencing input was FFPE normal lung tissue adjacent to the tumor. The sequence was collected from a person aged 55 to 75 with lung adenocarcinoma. Some clones in this sample may be carry-over from other donors' samples. CDR3 region: CASSLGSGVGTDTQYF. The DNA sequence reads TGTGCCAGCAGCTTAGGGTCGGGAGTAGGTACAGATACGCAGTATTTT. The CDR3 plus the reference TRBV7-2 and TRBJ2-3 genes for the other parts give the full variable domain: GAGVSQSPSNKVTEKGKDVELRCDPISGHTALYWYRQSLGQGLEFLIYFQGNSAPDKSGLPSDRFSAERTGGSVSTLTIQRTQQEDSAVYLCASSLGSGVGTDTQYFGPGTRLTVL.